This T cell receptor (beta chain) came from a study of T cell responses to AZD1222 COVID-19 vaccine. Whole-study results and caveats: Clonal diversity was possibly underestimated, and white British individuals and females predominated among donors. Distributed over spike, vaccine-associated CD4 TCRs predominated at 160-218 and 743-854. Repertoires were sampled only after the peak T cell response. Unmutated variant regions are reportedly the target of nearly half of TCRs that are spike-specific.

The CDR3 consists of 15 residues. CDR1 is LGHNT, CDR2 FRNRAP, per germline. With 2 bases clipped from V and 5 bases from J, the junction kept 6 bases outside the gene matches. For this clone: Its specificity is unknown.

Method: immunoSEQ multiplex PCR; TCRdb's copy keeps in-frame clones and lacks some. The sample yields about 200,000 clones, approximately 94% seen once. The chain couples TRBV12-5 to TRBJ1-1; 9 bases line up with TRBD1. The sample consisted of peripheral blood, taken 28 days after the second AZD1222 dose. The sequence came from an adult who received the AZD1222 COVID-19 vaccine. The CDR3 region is CASGLPDRGETEAFF. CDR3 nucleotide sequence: TGTGCTAGTGGTTTGCCAGACAGGGGGGAAACTGAAGCTTTCTTT. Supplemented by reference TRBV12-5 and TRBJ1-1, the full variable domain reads DARVTQTPRHKVTEMGQEVTMRCQPILGHNTVFWYRQTMMQGLELLAYFRNRAPLDDSGMPKDRFSAEMPDATLATLKIQPSEPRDSAVYFCASGLPDRGETEAFFGQGTRLTVV.